This TCR beta chain derives from a study of long-term antiretroviral therapy in people with HIV. Study results and limitations: Regardless of time point, clones expanded before ART dominated the repertoire. Against controls, HIV repertoires showed narrower ranges of CDR3 length. Nothing was known about ART adherence, viral resistance or changes in therapy.

With respect to this clone: Its matching antigen is unknown.

Germline loops: CDR1 LGHNA, CDR2 YSLEER. This CDR3 spans 15 amino acids. V lost 0 bases, J lost 5 bases, and 14 bases lay in between. Running of the v3.0 immunoSEQ assay took place at survey level. Libraries were prepared by immunoSEQ multiplex PCR; TCRdb keeps only in-frame clonotypes and omits some of them. The sample carries around 23,000 clones, around 80% recorded once. The clonotype comes from a man aged 45-60 years with HIV. The sample here was unsorted PBMCs, taken 0.3 years after starting antiretroviral therapy. The rearrangement uses TRBV4-3 and TRBJ2-7; a weak D match, TRBD2 (5 bases). The DNA of the CDR3 is TGCGCCAGCAGCCAAGAACTAGGGCGTGCTCACGAGCAGTACTTC. This translates into CASSQELGRAHEQYF.